These 14 T cell receptor beta chains originate from one sample sequenced in a study of Ad26.COV2.S vaccination and SARS-CoV-2 variants. This table comes from immunoSEQ multiplex PCR, and its TCRdb copy is limited to in-frame clones, with some not included. The data contain hundreds of thousands of clones, roughly 90% of them seen just once; the ten biggest clones take up about 4.6%. Documented treatment: approximately 18 received Ad26.COV2.S at low or high dose, single or two shots; about 5 received placebo; per-sample allocation not given. Each sample was drawn 63 days after the first injection (of vaccine or placebo). The material was peripheral blood, obtained in a trial of Ad26.COV2.S vaccine versus placebo. The origin of the receptors is a person between 18 and 65 years old who received the Ad26.COV2.S COVID-19 vaccine or a placebo.

This chain uses TRBV5-6 with TRBJ1-2; D gene unclear. The ends were cut back, 0 bases at V and 6 bases at J, with 9 bases in the middle. The CDR3 contains 13 residues. The V gene's germline CDR1 is SGHDT and CDR2 YYEEEE. CDR3 DNA: TGTGCCAGCAGCTTGGATCCGAGAGATGGCTACACCTTC. It encodes CASSLDPRDGYTF.

This clone was detected a few times. The chain combines TRBV19 with TRBJ1-2, with 7 nucleotides matching TRBD1. The CDR3 length is 15 residues. Germline V lookup: CDR1 LNHDA, CDR2 SQIVND (reference sequence). Unmatched junction bases numbered 4, after V lost 3 bases and J lost 0 bases. CDR3 nucleotides: TGTGCCAGTAGTATCAACAGGGGAGCTAACTATGGCTACACCTTC. Protein: CASSINRGANYGYTF.

This rearrangement joins TRBV12-3 or TRBV12-4 to TRBJ2-5, with unresolved D. The CDR3 extends over 12 amino acids. Trimming removed 2 bases from V and 2 bases from J, with 3 bases in between. CDR3 sequence: CASSLRQETQYF. CDR3 nucleotides: TGTGCCAGCAGTTTACGGCAAGAGACCCAGTACTTC.

The chain employs TRBV7-9 and TRBJ1-2, with a weak D call TRBD1 (6 bases). Trimming pared 3 bases from V and 3 bases from J, leaving 11 bases between. Germline values: CDR1 SEHNR, CDR2 FQNEAQ (reference sequence). The CDR3 length is 14 residues. This CDR3 reads CASSLEGEDYGYTF. In DNA, the CDR3 is TGTGCCAGCAGCTTGGAGGGGGAGGACTATGGCTACACCTTC.

The chain carries TRBV3-1 (or the pseudogene TRBV3-2) and TRBJ2-3; D is uncertain. CDR1 is LGHDT, CDR2 YNNKEL, per germline (reference sequence). V was clipped by 2 bases and J by 3 bases, with 6 bases between them. The CDR3 extends over 13 amino acids. The CDR3 sequence is CASSQLPTDTQYF. CDR3 DNA sequence: TGTGCCAGCAGCCAACTGCCGACAGATACGCAGTATTTT.

This clone was observed a single time. The chain couples TRBV18 to TRBJ2-3, with 14 bases matching TRBD2. The CDR3 spans 17 residues. From germline, CDR1 is KGHSH and CDR2 LQKENI. The trim removed 5 bases at V and 1 base at J, leaving 5 bases unmatched. CDR3 coding DNA: TGTGCCAGCTCAGCCGGGACTAGCGGGAGTGGCACAGATACGCAGTATTTT. Its translation: CASSAGTSGSGTDTQYF.

This clone occurred once. This sequence joins TRBV11-2 and TRBJ2-3; possible D gene TRBD2, 6 bases. CDR3 length: 14 amino acids. Per germline, CDR1 SGHAT and CDR2 FQNNGV. V lost 2 bases and J 3 bases, leaving 9 bases between the germline ends. As DNA, the CDR3 is TGTGCCAGCAGCTTATTGCTAGCGACAGATACGCAGTATTTT. This sequence encodes CASSLLLATDTQYF.

This clone was counted once. The chain combines TRBV2 with TRBJ1-2, with no clear D. CDR1 SNHLY and CDR2 FYNNEI come from the germline V gene. V dropped 1 base and J dropped 5 bases, with 8 bases sitting between them. The CDR3 loop spans 13 amino acids. CDR3 coding DNA: TGTGCCAGCAGTGAAGAGGGTGGGTATGGCTACACCTTC. Translated, it gives CASSEEGGYGYTF.

This chain connects TRBV5-1 to TRBJ1-5, with 7 bases identical to TRBD1. Germline lookup yields CDR1 SGHRS and CDR2 YFSETQ. This CDR3 contains 14 residues. With V trimmed by 4 bases and J by 7 bases, 8 bases remained unmatched. The CDR3 DNA is TGCGCCAGCAGCCCGGGAGGGGGCGGACAGCCCCAGCATTTT. It specifies CASSPGGGGQPQHF.

This rearrangement joins TRBV5-5 to TRBJ2-3, with TRBD1 matching over 9 bases. The CDR3 has 16 residues. Unmatched junction bases numbered 10, after V lost 4 bases and J lost 4 bases. The V gene's germline CDR1 is SGHKS and CDR2 YYEKEE (reference sequence). For the CDR3, the DNA is TGTGCCAGCAGCCTCCGGGACAGGGCTCTTCCAGATACGCAGTATTTT. Its protein is CASSLRDRALPDTQYF.

The chain uses TRBV15 and TRBJ1-1; no clear D. Germline values: CDR1 LNHNV, CDR2 YYDKDF (reference sequence). This CDR3 contains 13 residues. The ends were cut back, 0 bases at V and 3 bases at J, with 5 bases in the middle. DNA of the CDR3: TGTGCCACCAGCAGAGATAGGTACACTGAAGCTTTCTTT. As protein: CATSRDRYTEAFF.

The chain joins TRBV24-1 to TRBJ2-2; maybe TRBD1 (8 bases). Germline CDR1 and CDR2: KGHDR and SFDVKD. CDR3 length: 14 amino acids. V dropped 5 bases and J dropped 6 bases, with 12 bases sitting between them. CDR3: CATSGTGGAGELFF. The CDR3, as DNA: TGTGCCACCAGTGGAACAGGGGGGGCCGGGGAGCTGTTTTTT.

V and J are TRBV12-3 or TRBV12-4 and TRBJ2-1; D might be TRBD1 (6 bases). V lost 5 bases and J lost 9, with 11 bases in between. This CDR3 comprises 12 residues. CDR3 sequence reads: CASSPQGFEQFF. In nucleotides, the CDR3 is TGTGCCAGCAGTCCACAGGGATTTGAGCAGTTCTTC.

The chain recombines TRBV11-1 with TRBJ2-1; D might be TRBD1 (6 bases). V gave up 5 bases and J gave up 2 bases, with 13 bases separating them. Germline CDR1 is SGHAT and CDR2 is FQDESV (reference sequence). The CDR3 runs to 15 residues. This chain's CDR3 is CASSGQTTTYNEQFF. The CDR3 DNA reads TGTGCCAGCAGCGGACAGACCACAACCTACAATGAGCAGTTCTTC.